One T cell receptor (beta chain) is described in this entry. Trimming stripped 2 bases from V and 3 bases from J, with 10 bases between. The CDR3 is 14 amino acids. CDR1 is SGHAT, CDR2 FQDESV, per germline (reference sequence). The sample comes from a study of blood T cells in healthy people across ages. Together with a sample-barcoded 5' primer, a J-beta primer mix was included in a second PCR lasting about 7 to 11 cycles. TCRdb passed the 5' RACE reads through MiXCR, listing each CDR3 protein once. The data show hundreds of thousands of distinct CDR3 sequences, 53% seen once. The rearrangement joins TRBV11-1 to TRBJ1-1; no clear D gene. Sequenced material: blood. The sequence came from a man older than 75 in good health. In DNA, the CDR3 is TGTGCCAGCAGCTTAATGGCAAGTCACACTGAAGCTTTCTTT. Amino acids: CASSLMASHTEAFF.